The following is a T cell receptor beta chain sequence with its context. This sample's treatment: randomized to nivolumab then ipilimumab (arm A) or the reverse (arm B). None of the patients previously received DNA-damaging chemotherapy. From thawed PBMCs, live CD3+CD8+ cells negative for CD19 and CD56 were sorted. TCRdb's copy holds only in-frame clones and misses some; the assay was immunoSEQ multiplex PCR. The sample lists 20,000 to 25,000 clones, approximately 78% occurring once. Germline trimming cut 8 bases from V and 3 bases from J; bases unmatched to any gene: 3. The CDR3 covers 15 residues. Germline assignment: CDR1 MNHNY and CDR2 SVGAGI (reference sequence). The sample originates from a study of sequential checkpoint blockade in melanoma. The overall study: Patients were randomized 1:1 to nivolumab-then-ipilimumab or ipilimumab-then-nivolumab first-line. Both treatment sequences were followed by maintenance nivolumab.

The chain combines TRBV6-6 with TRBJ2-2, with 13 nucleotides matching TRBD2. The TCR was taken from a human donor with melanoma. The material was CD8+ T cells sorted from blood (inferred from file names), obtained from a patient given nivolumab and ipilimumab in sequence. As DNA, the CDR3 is TGTGCCAGCCAACTAGCGGGAGGGTACACCGGGGAGCTGTTTTTT. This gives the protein CASQLAGGYTGELFF.